These 19 T cell receptor beta chains originate from one sample sequenced in a study of OX40 agonist ivuxolimab in advanced cancers. Sequencing was performed with immunoSEQ multiplex PCR; in TCRdb, only in-frame clones are kept and a portion is missing. The table shows tens of thousands of clones, with 85% occurring only once. The source was CD4+ or CD8+ T cells sorted from blood, collected in a trial of the OX40 agonist ivuxolimab. The receptor set was obtained from an adult with an advanced solid tumor such as melanoma, head and neck, liver or kidney cancer.

This chain links TRBV2 with TRBJ1-2; TRBD1 is a possible D gene (5 bases). V was clipped by 0 bases and J by 0 bases, with 17 bases between them. Per germline, CDR1 SNHLY and CDR2 FYNNEI. The CDR3 spans 18 residues. The DNA for the CDR3 is TGTGCCAGCAGTGAAGCGCCGGGGCCATTGGGGACTAACTATGGCTACACCTTC. This encodes CASSEAPGPLGTNYGYTF.

This clone came up a few times. This rearrangement joins TRBV27 to TRBJ1-1; D ambiguous. The germline CDR1 and CDR2 sequences are MNHEY and SMNVEV (reference sequence). The CDR3 runs 14 residues. Trimming left V 4 bases short and J 1 base short, with 10 bases between. Here the CDR3 DNA reads TGTGCCAGCAGTTGGGAGGCGGGGAACACTGAAGCTTTCTTT. This encodes CASSWEAGNTEAFF.

This clone occurred once. This chain connects TRBV5-6 to TRBJ2-7, with TRBD1 matching over 8 bases. The J segment lost 6 bases and the V segment lost 4 bases, leaving 6 bases of the junction unmatched. This CDR3 has 13 residues. CDR1 and CDR2 (germline): SGHDT, YYEEEE. The CDR3 reads CASSPDRVGEQYF. The CDR3, as DNA: TGTGCCAGCAGCCCGGACAGGGTGGGCGAGCAGTACTTC.

The chain has TRBV7-2 and TRBJ1-1, with no clear D. The CDR3 runs to 14 residues. Trimming removed 2 bases at V and 1 base at J, with 8 bases between. The germline V gene has CDR1 SGHTA and CDR2 FQGNSA. The CDR3, as DNA: TGTGCCAGCAGCTTAACTCAGGCGAACACTGAAGCTTTCTTT. Its protein is CASSLTQANTEAFF.

This sequence joins TRBV5-4 and TRBJ2-3, with 9 bases lining up with TRBD2. Germline loops: CDR1 SGHNT, CDR2 YYREEE (reference sequence). V was clipped by 1 base and J by 1 base; unmatched bases: 1. The CDR3 extends over 15 amino acids. CDR3 in amino acids: CASSLRLAGTDTQYF. The CDR3 region has the DNA TGTGCCAGCAGCTTGAGACTAGCGGGCACAGATACGCAGTATTTT. Filled out from reference TRBV5-4 and TRBJ2-3, the complete variable domain reads ETGVTQSPTHLIKTRGQQVTLRCSSQSGHNTVSWYQQALGQGPQFIFQYYREEENGRGNFPPRFSGLQFPNYSSELNVNALELDDSALYLCASSLRLAGTDTQYFGPGTRLTVL.

The V and J genes are TRBV30 and TRBJ2-1; D remains ambiguous. Germline V gene data show CDR1 as GTSNPN and CDR2 as SVGIG (reference sequence). The V gene lost 1 base and the J gene lost 9 bases, with 4 bases spanning the gap. The CDR3 extends over 10 amino acids. The CDR3 is CAWSEGEQFF. The DNA for the CDR3 is TGTGCCTGGAGTGAGGGTGAGCAGTTCTTC.

A remark on this clone: Compared with germline, one end of the junction differs, possibly owing to a read error. V and J are TRBV25-1 and TRBJ1-1; D remains unclear. Germline loops: CDR1 MGHDK, CDR2 SYGVNS. There are 14 residues in the CDR3. The CDR3 protein is CASSPYGGNPEAFF. Written as DNA, the CDR3 is TGTGCCAGCAGTCCTTATGGCGGGAACCCTGAAGCTTTCTTT.

In its sample, this clone was seen once. The chain is built from TRBV4-2 and TRBJ2-1, with TRBD2 matching over 14 bases. CDR1 and CDR2 from the germline V gene are LGHNA and YNFKEQ. With 0 bases clipped from V and 9 bases from J, the junction kept 7 bases outside the gene matches. The CDR3 is 17 amino acids. CDR3 coding DNA: TGTGCCAGCAGCCAAGATCGACTAGCGGGAGGGTACGGTGAGCAGTTCTTC. Translating gives CASSQDRLAGGYGEQFF.

V and J are TRBV25-1 and TRBJ1-2; D is undetermined. Germline CDR1 reads MGHDK; CDR2 reads SYGVNS. The V end was cut by 5 bases, the J end by 6 bases, with 13 bases between. The CDR3 is 13 residues long. This CDR3 is CASSSKGADGYTF. CDR3 nucleotides: TGTGCCAGCAGTTCAAAGGGAGCTGATGGCTACACCTTC.

This sequence joins TRBV5-8 and TRBJ2-2; 8 nucleotides line up with TRBD2. With V trimmed by 7 bases and J by 8 bases, 13 bases remained unmatched. Germline lookup yields CDR1 SGHTS and CDR2 YDEGEE. The CDR3 totals 15 residues. The CDR3 DNA reads as TGTGCCAGCGGGCGGGGTAGCGGGACGTCTGGGGAGCTGTTTTTT. Its protein is CASGRGSGTSGELFF. The entire variable domain, with the rest obtained from reference TRBV5-8 and TRBJ2-2, is as follows: EAGVTQSPTHLIKTRGQQATLRCSPISGHTSVYWYQQALGLGLQFLLWYDEGEERNRGNFPPRFSGRQFPNYSSELNVNALELEDSALYLCASGRGSGTSGELFFGEGSRLTVL.

This chain links TRBV7-7 with TRBJ2-5; D may be TRBD2 (5 bases). CDR1 is SSHAT and CDR2 is FNYEAQ in the germline V gene (reference sequence). The CDR3 is 11 residues long. The CDR3 coding sequence is TGTGCTAGCCGGGGAACGGAGACCCAGTACTTC. Translated: CASRGTETQYF. Using reference TRBV7-7 and TRBJ2-5 for the parts outside the CDR3, the full variable domain is GAGVSQSPRYKVTKRGQDVTLRCDPISSHATLYWYQQALGQGPEFLTYFNYEAQPDKSGLPSDRFSAERPEGSISTLTIQRTEQRDSAMYRCASRGTETQYFGPGTRLLVL.

This clone came up a few times. This sequence joins TRBV6-4 and TRBJ1-5; D is ambiguous. Germline V gene sequence: CDR1 MRHNA, CDR2 SNTAGT. V was clipped by 0 bases and J by 4 bases, with 7 bases between them. CDR3 length: 14 residues. The CDR3 loop reads CASSDSFRNQPQHF. The CDR3 DNA reads as TGTGCCAGCAGTGACTCGTTTCGGAATCAGCCCCAGCATTTT.

The chain recombines TRBV11-2 with TRBJ2-5; 8 bases align to TRBD2. V was clipped by 1 base and J by 5 bases; unmatched bases: 9. The V gene's germline CDR1 is SGHAT and CDR2 FQNNGV. The CDR3 contains 16 residues. CDR3 DNA: TGTGCCAGCAGCTTAGGGCGGTCGGGGGGGCTGGAGACCCAGTACTTC. Translation gives CASSLGRSGGLETQYF.

This clone was detected only once. V usage is TRBV4-2 and J usage is TRBJ2-2; no reliable D call. CDR3 length: 16 residues. With 0 bases removed from V and 3 bases from J, the gap between germline ends came to 11 bases. Germline V CDR1 and CDR2: LGHNA, YNFKEQ. The CDR3 nucleotides read TGTGCCAGCAGCCAAGAGCCCGGTGGGCACACCGGGGAGCTGTTTTTT. Residues: CASSQEPGGHTGELFF.

This clone has only a few counts. The chain uses TRBV19 and TRBJ2-3, with D perhaps matching TRBD2 (6 bases). Germline-derived CDR1 and CDR2 are LNHDA and SQIVND (reference sequence). V was cut by 2 bases and J by 1 base, with 7 bases left in between. The CDR3 length is 14 residues. Here the CDR3 reads CASSIPGGTDTQYF. The CDR3 DNA is TGTGCCAGTAGTATACCGGGAGGCACAGATACGCAGTATTTT.

This clone was seen a single time. The rearrangement joins TRBV7-2 to TRBJ1-1; TRBD1 matches at 8 bases. This CDR3 has 17 amino acids. The V gene's germline CDR1 is SGHTA and CDR2 FQGNSA. V was pared by 5 bases and J by 0 bases, with 11 bases of the junction left unmatched. In DNA, the CDR3 is TGTGCCAGCAGCCGATTCCGCAGGGGGCAGATGAACACTGAAGCTTTCTTT. Residues: CASSRFRRGQMNTEAFF.

V and J are TRBV2 and TRBJ1-2, with D possibly matching TRBD1 (6 bases). V shed 6 bases and J shed 0 bases, with 11 bases lying between them. Germline V gene sequence: CDR1 SNHLY, CDR2 FYNNEI. This CDR3 has 14 amino acids. The CDR3 DNA reads as TGTGCCAGCAGGCCAGACAGGACTAACTATGGCTACACCTTC. As protein: CASRPDRTNYGYTF. The whole variable domain, remainder taken from reference TRBV2 and TRBJ1-2, is EPEVTQTPSHQVTQMGQEVILRCVPISNHLYFYWYRQILGQKVEFLVSFYNNEISEKSEIFDDQFSVERPDGSNFTLKIRSTKLEDSAMYFCASRPDRTNYGYTFGSGTRLTVV.

This clone was recorded only once. V is TRBV7-9 and J is TRBJ1-4; D call uncertain. Looked up from germline, CDR1 is SEHNR and CDR2 is FQNEAQ (reference sequence). The CDR3 runs 15 residues. V lost 0 bases to trimming and J lost 0 bases, with 5 bases between them. The CDR3 sequence is CASSLAGATNEKLFF. The CDR3 region has the DNA TGTGCCAGCAGCTTAGCCGGGGCAACTAATGAAAAACTGTTTTTT.

This rearrangement joins TRBV7-6 to TRBJ2-5; the match to TRBD1 covers 7 bases. This CDR3 comprises 14 residues. Germline trimming cut 4 bases from V and 4 bases from J; bases unmatched to any gene: 6. The germline V gene has CDR1 SGHVS and CDR2 FNYEAQ. The CDR3 region is CASSSRQGRETQYF. The CDR3 nucleotides read TGTGCCAGCAGCTCTCGACAGGGCCGAGAGACCCAGTACTTC. Full variable domain (remainder filled in from reference TRBV7-6 and TRBJ2-5): GAGVSQSPRYKVTKRGQDVALRCDPISGHVSLYWYRQALGQGPEFLTYFNYEAQQDKSGLPNDRFSAERPEGSISTLTIQRTEQRDSAMYRCASSSRQGRETQYFGPGTRLLVL.